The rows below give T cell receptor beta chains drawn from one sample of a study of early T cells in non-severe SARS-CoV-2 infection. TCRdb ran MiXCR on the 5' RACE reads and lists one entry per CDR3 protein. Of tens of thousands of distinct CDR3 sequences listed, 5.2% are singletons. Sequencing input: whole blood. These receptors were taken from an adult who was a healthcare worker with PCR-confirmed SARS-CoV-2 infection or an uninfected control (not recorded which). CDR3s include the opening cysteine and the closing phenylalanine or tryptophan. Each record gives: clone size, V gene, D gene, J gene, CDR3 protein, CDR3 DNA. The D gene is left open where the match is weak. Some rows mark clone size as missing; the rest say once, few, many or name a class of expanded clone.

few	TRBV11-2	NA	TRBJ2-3	CASSRATDTQYF	TGTGCCAGCAGCCGAGCCACAGATACGCAGTATTTT
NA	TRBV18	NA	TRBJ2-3	CASSPQGSWGAGDTQYF	TGTGCCAGCTCACCACAAGGTTCATGGGGCGCGGGAGATACGCAGTATTTT
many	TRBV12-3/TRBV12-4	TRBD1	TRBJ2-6	CASISRTGTGGSGANVLTF	TGTGCCAGCATCTCCCGTACCGGGACAGGGGGCTCTGGGGCCAACGTCCTGACTTTC
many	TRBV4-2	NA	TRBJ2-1	CASSQDERSSLPYNEQFF	TGTGCCAGCAGCCAAGATGAGCGGTCATCACTCCCCTACAATGAGCAGTTCTTC
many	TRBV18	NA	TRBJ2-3	CASSPQDSYTDTQYF	TGTGCCAGCTCACCACAGGACAGCTACACAGATACGCAGTATTTT
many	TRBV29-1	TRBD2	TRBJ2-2	CSVEGLAGDYTGELFF	TGCAGCGTTGAGGGACTAGCGGGAGATTACACCGGGGAGCTGTTTTTT
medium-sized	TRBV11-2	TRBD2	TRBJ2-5	CASRSGRTQYF	TGTGCCAGCCGTAGCGGGAGGACCCAGTACTTC
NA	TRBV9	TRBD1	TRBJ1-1	CASSVSLKQGAEAFF	TGTGCCAGCAGCGTATCTCTTAAACAGGGGGCTGAAGCTTTCTTT
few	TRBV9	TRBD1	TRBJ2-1	CASSRSDRARVEQFF	TGTGCCAGCAGTCGCTCGGACAGGGCGAGGGTTGAGCAGTTCTTC
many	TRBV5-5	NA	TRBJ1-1	CASSPLRGPNTEAFF	TGTGCCAGCAGCCCCCTGCGGGGCCCGAACACTGAAGCTTTCTTT
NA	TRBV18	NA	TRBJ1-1	CASSPDSHTEAFF	TGTGCCAGCTCACCAGACAGTCACACTGAAGCTTTCTTT
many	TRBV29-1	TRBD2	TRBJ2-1	CSVEVDPSGTSIGTYNEQFF	TGCAGCGTTGAAGTGGACCCGAGCGGGACCTCAATTGGAACCTACAATGAGCAGTTCTTC
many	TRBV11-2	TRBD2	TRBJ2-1	CASSPFLRLAGDNEQFF	TGTGCCAGCAGCCCTTTCCTGCGACTAGCGGGGGACAATGAGCAGTTCTTC
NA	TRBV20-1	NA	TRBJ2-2	CSADGGTGELFF	TGCAGTGCCGACGGGGGCACCGGGGAGCTGTTTTTT
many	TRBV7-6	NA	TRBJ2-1	CASSRTSNEQFF	TGTGCCAGCAGCCGGACGAGCAATGAGCAGTTCTTC
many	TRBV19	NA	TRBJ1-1	CASSMGLVAAFF	TGTGCCAGTAGTATGGGTCTGGTGGCGGCTTTCTTT
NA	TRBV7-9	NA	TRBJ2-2	CASSLVADLNTGELFF	TGTGCCAGCAGCTTAGTGGCAGACCTGAACACCGGGGAGCTGTTTTTT
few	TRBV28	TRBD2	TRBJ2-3	CASSNLGGRGLSTDTQYF	TGTGCCAGCAGTAACTTAGGCGGGAGGGGCCTTAGCACAGATACGCAGTATTTT
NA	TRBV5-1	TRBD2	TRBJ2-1	CASSHTTSGSLLDEQFF	TGCGCCAGCAGTCATACGACTAGCGGGAGTCTCTTGGATGAGCAGTTCTTC
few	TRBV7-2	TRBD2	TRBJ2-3	CASSFRLAGGSTDTQYF	TGTGCCAGCAGCTTTAGACTAGCGGGAGGGAGCACAGATACGCAGTATTTT
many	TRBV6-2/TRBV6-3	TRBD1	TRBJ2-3	CASSYSSRTGTGTDTQYF	TGTGCCAGCAGTTACTCAAGCAGGACAGGAACGGGCACAGATACGCAGTATTTT
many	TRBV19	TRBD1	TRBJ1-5	CASSRYIPGQGSSQPQHF	TGTGCCAGTAGTCGTTATATTCCAGGACAGGGGTCAAGTCAGCCCCAGCATTTT
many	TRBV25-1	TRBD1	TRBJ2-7	CASTAPGTGFYEQYF	TGTGCCAGCACCGCACCCGGGACAGGGTTTTACGAGCAGTACTTC
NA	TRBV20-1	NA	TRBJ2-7	CSARDGGGGVRMYEQYF	TGCAGTGCTAGAGATGGGGGCGGAGGCGTAAGGATGTACGAGCAGTACTTC
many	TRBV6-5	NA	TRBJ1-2	CASSTPKKGNYGYTF	TGTGCCAGCAGCACCCCGAAAAAGGGGAACTATGGCTACACCTTC
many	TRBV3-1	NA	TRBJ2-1	CASSQVVISSYNEQFF	TGTGCCAGCAGCCAAGTGGTCATTAGCTCCTACAATGAGCAGTTCTTC
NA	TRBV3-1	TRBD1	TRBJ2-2	CASSELDRANTGELFF	TGTGCCAGCAGCGAACTTGACAGGGCCAACACCGGGGAGCTGTTTTTT
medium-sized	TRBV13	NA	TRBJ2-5	CASSPRAAKLKETQYF	TGTGCCAGCAGCCCCCGAGCGGCAAAACTTAAAGAGACCCAGTACTTC
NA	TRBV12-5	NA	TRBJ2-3	CASGLILAGTDTQYF	TGTGCTAGTGGTTTGATACTAGCTGGCACAGATACGCAGTATTTT
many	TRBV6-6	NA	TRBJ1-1	CASSRGRENTEAFF	TGTGCCAGCAGCCGAGGGCGGGAGAACACTGAAGCTTTCTTT
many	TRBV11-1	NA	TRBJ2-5	CASSLIGVYQETQYF	TGTGCCAGCAGCCTCATCGGGGTCTACCAAGAGACCCAGTACTTC
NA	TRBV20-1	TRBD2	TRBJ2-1	CSASTSGRRYEQFF	TGCAGTGCTAGTACTAGCGGGAGACGCTATGAGCAGTTCTTC
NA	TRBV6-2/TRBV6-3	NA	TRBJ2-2	CASSSGTLIHTGELFF	TGTGCCAGCAGCTCCGGGACCCTAATCCACACCGGGGAGCTGTTTTTT
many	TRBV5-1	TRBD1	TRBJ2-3	CASSEGTANTDTQYF	TGCGCCAGCAGCGAGGGGACAGCGAACACAGATACGCAGTATTTT
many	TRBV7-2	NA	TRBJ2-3	CASSLQPLVGTDTQYF	TGTGCCAGCAGCTTGCAGCCCTTGGTTGGCACAGATACGCAGTATTTT
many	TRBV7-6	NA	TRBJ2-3	CASSFGGLGNTDTQYF	TGTGCCAGCAGCTTTGGGGGATTGGGAAACACAGATACGCAGTATTTT
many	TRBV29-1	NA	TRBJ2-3	CSVGTRGVASTDTQYF	TGCAGCGTGGGCACCCGCGGTGTAGCTAGCACAGATACGCAGTATTTT
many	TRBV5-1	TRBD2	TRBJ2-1	CASSQTRASGNNEQFF	TGCGCCAGCAGCCAGACCCGGGCTAGCGGGAACAATGAGCAGTTCTTC
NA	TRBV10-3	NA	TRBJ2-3	CAISGQPPLGTDTQYF	TGTGCCATCAGTGGGCAGCCCCCGTTGGGAACAGATACGCAGTATTTT
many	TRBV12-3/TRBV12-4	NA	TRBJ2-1	CASYDSLRHVYNEQFF	TGTGCCAGCTATGATTCGCTACGCCACGTCTACAATGAGCAGTTCTTC
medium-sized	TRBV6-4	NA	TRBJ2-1	CASSDGDQGEQFF	TGTGCCAGCAGTGACGGAGATCAGGGTGAGCAGTTCTTC